The entry below gives a single T cell receptor beta chain sequence along with its context. Its antigen remains unknown. The samples comprised about 0.85-11 million cryopreserved PBMC ahead of DNA extraction. The CDR3 length is 17 residues. Per germline, CDR1 GTSNPN and CDR2 SVGIG (reference sequence). Losses at the gene ends were 3 bases for V and 0 bases for J; bases not matched to a gene: 8. This sample is part of a study of long-term antiretroviral therapy in people with HIV. Turning to the study itself: When the earliest samples were collected, ART was typically delayed until CD4 counts fell.

At the survey level, the v3.0 immunoSEQ assay was run. Profiling relied on immunoSEQ multiplex PCR, and the TCRdb table lists in-frame clones only, not all of them. The table lists roughly 21,000 clones, around 86% of them singletons. Study observations and caveats: Relative to control repertoires, HIV repertoires exhibited narrower CDR3 length ranges.

The source of this sequence is a man aged 18 to 30 with HIV. V and J are TRBV30 and TRBJ2-6, with 7 bases that match TRBD1. This specimen was unsorted PBMCs, taken 0.2 years before starting antiretroviral therapy. This chain's CDR3 is CAWRPGTASSGANVLTF. CDR3 in DNA: TGTGCCTGGAGGCCCGGGACAGCAAGCTCTGGGGCCAACGTCCTGACTTTC.